This T cell receptor (beta chain) was retrieved from a study of control samples from healthy donors and cancer patients. Measured with immunoSEQ multiplex PCR; TCRdb has only the in-frame clones, and not every one. The table has tens of thousands of clones, approximately 94% seen once. The CDR3 is 16 amino acids. The V segment lost 0 bases and the J segment 2 bases; nucleotides outside the gene matches: 9. CDR1 and CDR2 from the germline V gene are GTSNPN and SVGIG (reference sequence). Sequenced sample: blood. The TCR was taken from a man aged 30-40 years in good health. This rearrangement joins TRBV30 to TRBJ2-5, with TRBD1 matching over 7 bases. Here the CDR3 DNA reads TGTGCCTGGAGTGTACCTGGGACAGCCATACAAGAGACCCAGTACTTC. Translated, it gives CAWSVPGTAIQETQYF.